This TCR beta chain was identified in a study of cytomegalovirus exposure and HLA in healthy donors. Remarks on this clone: Its antigen is not known.

PCR amplification relied on 60 Vbeta primers (plus 13 Jbeta primers). The protocol was immunoSEQ multiplex PCR, while the TCRdb copy is restricted to in-frame clones and leaves out a portion. The table records more than 80,000 clones, 78% of them present only once. It was healthy bone marrow donors who served as donors. V lost 6 bases, J lost 6 bases, and 1 base stayed unmatched. Germline V gives CDR1 LNHDA, CDR2 SQIVND (reference sequence). This CDR3 has 13 amino acids. Whole-study findings and limits: Previous analysis showed most TCR beta V segments were productive about 87% or about 30% of the time. Later findings reportedly placed an Asian-associated ancestry cluster below the approximately 670-donor mean for N-insertions.

Specimen: PBMCs. The TCR comes from a woman between 35 and 50 years old in good health and CMV-seropositive. J is TRBJ2-1 and V is TRBV19; 11 bases line up with TRBD1. CDR3 sequence: CASRDRGLNEQFF. Here the CDR3 DNA reads TGTGCCAGTAGGGACAGGGGGCTCAATGAGCAGTTCTTC.